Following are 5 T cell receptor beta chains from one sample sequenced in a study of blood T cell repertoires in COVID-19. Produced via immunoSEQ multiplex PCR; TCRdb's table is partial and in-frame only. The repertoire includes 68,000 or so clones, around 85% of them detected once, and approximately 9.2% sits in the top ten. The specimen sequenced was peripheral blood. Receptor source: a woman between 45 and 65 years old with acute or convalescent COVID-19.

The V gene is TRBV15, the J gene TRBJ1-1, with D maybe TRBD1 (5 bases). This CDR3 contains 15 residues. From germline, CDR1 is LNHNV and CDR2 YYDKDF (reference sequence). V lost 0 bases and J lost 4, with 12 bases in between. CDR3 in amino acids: CATSRDLGAVTEAFF. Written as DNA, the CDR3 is TGTGCCACCAGCAGAGATCTAGGGGCAGTCACTGAAGCTTTCTTT. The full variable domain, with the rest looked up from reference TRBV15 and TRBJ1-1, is DAMVIQNPRYQVTQFGKPVTLSCSQTLNHNVMYWYQQKSSQAPKLLFHYYDKDFNNEADTPDNFQSRRPNTSFCFLDIRSPGLGDTAMYLCATSRDLGAVTEAFFGQGTRLTVV.

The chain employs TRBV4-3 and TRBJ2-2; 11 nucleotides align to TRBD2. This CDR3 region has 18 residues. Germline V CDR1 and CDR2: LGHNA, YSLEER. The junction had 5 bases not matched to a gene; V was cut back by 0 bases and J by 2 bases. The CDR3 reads CASSQEASGRINTGELFF. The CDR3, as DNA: TGCGCCAGCAGCCAAGAAGCTAGCGGGAGGATTAACACCGGGGAGCTGTTTTTT.

The CDR3 sequence is CASRRDYSYEQYF. CDR3 coding DNA: TGTGCCAGCAGACGGGACTATTCCTACGAGCAGTACTTC. This chain links TRBV5-4 with TRBJ2-7, with 7 bases identical to TRBD2. J gave up 1 base and V 5 bases, and 3 bases lay outside the gene matches. CDR3 size: 13 residues. Germline CDR1 SGHNT, CDR2 YYREEE (reference sequence).

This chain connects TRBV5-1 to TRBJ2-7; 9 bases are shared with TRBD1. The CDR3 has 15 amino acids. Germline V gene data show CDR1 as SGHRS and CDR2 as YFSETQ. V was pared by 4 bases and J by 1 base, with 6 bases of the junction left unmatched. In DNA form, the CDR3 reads TGCGCCAGCAGCCTGTGGACAGGGGATTCCTACGAGCAGTACTTC. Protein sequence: CASSLWTGDSYEQYF.

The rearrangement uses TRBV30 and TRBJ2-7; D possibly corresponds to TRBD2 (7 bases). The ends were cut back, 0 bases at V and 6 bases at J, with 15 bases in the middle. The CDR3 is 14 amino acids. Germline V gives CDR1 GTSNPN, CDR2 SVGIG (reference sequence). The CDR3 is CAWSVKGGSAEQYF. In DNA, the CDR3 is TGTGCCTGGAGTGTAAAGGGGGGGTCGGCCGAGCAGTACTTC.